Listed here is a single TCR beta chain. The assay was immunoSEQ multiplex PCR, and TCRdb's table has in-frame clones only and misses some. The sample records 150,000 or so clones, roughly four fifths being singletons. The data were taken from a study of blood T cell repertoires in COVID-19. At the level of the study: Nucleic acid was either cDNA or gDNA, and it came from T cells, B-cell-depleted T cells, or PBMCs.

The CDR3 length is 13 residues. With 7 bases removed from V and 5 bases from J, the gap between germline ends came to 12 bases. The germline CDR1 and CDR2 sequences are SNHLY and FYNNEI. This clonotype was sampled from a human donor with acute or convalescent COVID-19. The donor label of this sample is uncertain. The source material was peripheral blood. The J gene is TRBJ1-5, the V gene TRBV2; D unresolved. The CDR3 is CASNGGRDQPQHF. The DNA for the CDR3 is TGTGCCAGCAATGGTGGGCGGGATCAGCCCCAGCATTTT.